Listed here are 13 T cell receptor beta chains from one sample, sequenced in a study of OX40 agonist ivuxolimab in advanced cancers. Method: immunoSEQ multiplex PCR; TCRdb's copy keeps in-frame clones and lacks some. The data show around 84,000 clones, with about 89% seen just once and roughly 0.42% held by the top ten. The material was CD4+ or CD8+ T cells sorted from blood, obtained in a trial of the OX40 agonist ivuxolimab. These TCRs come from an adult with an advanced solid tumor such as melanoma, head and neck, liver or kidney cancer.

This clone was seen a few times. The rearrangement links TRBV10-3 to TRBJ1-2; tentative D call: TRBD1 (5 bases). Germline V CDR1 and CDR2: ENHRY, SYGVKD. V was shortened by 8 bases and J by 5 bases, with 9 bases between the two germline ends. The CDR3 has 11 amino acids. The CDR3 spells CAIGTGYGYTF. The CDR3 DNA reads TGTGCCATCGGAACAGGTTATGGCTACACCTTC.

In this sample, this clone turned up a few times. Other nucleotide sequences from this sample produce the same CDR3. The V gene is TRBV5-6, the J gene TRBJ1-5; D might be TRBD1 (5 bases). Per germline, CDR1 SGHDT and CDR2 YYEEEE. V gave up 0 bases and J gave up 6 bases, with 7 bases separating them. This CDR3 has 13 residues. The CDR3 here is CASSLGQGQPQHF. DNA for the CDR3: TGTGCCAGCAGCTTGGGGCAGGGTCAGCCCCAGCATTTT.

V gene TRBV19 combines with J gene TRBJ1-1; TRBD1 matches at 7 bases. The germline CDR1 and CDR2 sequences are LNHDA and SQIVND (reference sequence). The CDR3 spans 15 residues. V lost 7 bases and J lost 0; bases outside the gene matches: 8. The CDR3 DNA follows: TGTGCCAGTAAAGGGGGACAGCAAATGAACACTGAAGCTTTCTTT. The encoded protein is CASKGGQQMNTEAFF.

V and J are TRBV6-5 and TRBJ1-2; TRBD1 agrees at 8 bases. The CDR3 consists of 13 residues. The trim removed 6 bases at V and 7 bases at J, leaving 7 bases unmatched. Looked up from germline, CDR1 is MNHEY and CDR2 is SVGAGI. The CDR3 region is CASSPRGQSGYTF. For the CDR3, the DNA is TGTGCCAGCAGCCCCAGGGGGCAGAGTGGCTACACCTTC.

In its sample, this clone was seen once. The V gene is TRBV11-3, the J gene TRBJ2-2; D perhaps matches TRBD2 (6 bases). Germline lookup yields CDR1 SGHNT and CDR2 YENEEA. V was shortened by 0 bases and J by 9 bases, with 11 bases between the two germline ends. The CDR3 spans 14 residues. In DNA, the CDR3 is TGTGCCAGCAGCTTAGACGGGAGCAGGAGGGAGCTGTTTTTT. This translates into CASSLDGSRRELFF.

This rearrangement joins TRBV14 to TRBJ2-5, with D perhaps given as TRBD1 or TRBD2 (5 bases each). V was shortened by 2 bases and J by 14 bases, with 24 bases between the two germline ends. Germline V gene lookup returns CDR1 SGHDN and CDR2 FVKESK. The CDR3 runs 15 residues. The CDR3 nucleotides are TGTGCCAGCAGCCAACTGAATAGACAGCAGGCTAGCCTTTACTTC. Protein sequence: CASSQLNRQQASLYF.

This chain connects TRBV7-9 to TRBJ1-1; 10 bases fit TRBD1. V was clipped by 7 bases and J by 0 bases; unmatched bases: 8. The CDR3 runs to 16 residues. Germline assignment: CDR1 SEHNR and CDR2 FQNEAQ (reference sequence). CDR3 in amino acids: CASTWGTGALNTEAFF. CDR3 bases: TGTGCCAGCACCTGGGGGACAGGGGCGCTGAACACTGAAGCTTTCTTT.

The genes are TRBV20-1 and TRBJ2-5; D is undetermined. Germline V gene data show CDR1 as DFQATT and CDR2 as SNEGSKA (reference sequence). Between the trimmed V and J ends, which lost 5 bases and 2 bases, there was a span of 6 bases. The CDR3 sequence is 11 residues long. CDR3 amino acids: CSAGYQETQYF. For the CDR3, the DNA is TGCAGTGCTGGATATCAAGAGACCCAGTACTTC.

The chain carries TRBV5-4 and TRBJ2-3; maybe TRBD2 (5 bases). Germline CDR1 and CDR2: SGHNT and YYREEE (reference sequence). The CDR3 covers 14 residues. The V and J ends lost 4 bases and 6 bases respectively, with 15 bases between them. CDR3 sequence (DNA): TGTGCCAGCAGCCGGGAATGGGTATCGGATACGCAGTATTTT. This sequence encodes CASSREWVSDTQYF.

The chain has TRBV27 and TRBJ2-5; 10 bases align to TRBD2. Germline lookup yields CDR1 MNHEY and CDR2 SMNVEV (reference sequence). CDR3 length: 14 residues. V lost 10 bases, J lost 4 bases, and 9 bases stayed unmatched. CDR3 bases: TGTGCCACCAGGGCAGCGGGAGGGCGAGAGACCCAGTACTTC. Translated: CATRAAGGRETQYF.

The V call is TRBV18, the J call TRBJ2-3, with D tentatively TRBD2 (5 bases). CDR1 is KGHSH, CDR2 LQKENI, per germline. V lost 2 bases and J 1 base, leaving 13 bases between the germline ends. This CDR3 is 16 amino acids long. CDR3 loop: CASSPGEGFGTDTQYF. CDR3 nucleotides: TGTGCCAGCTCACCAGGCGAGGGTTTCGGCACAGATACGCAGTATTTT.

The chain combines TRBV5-6 with TRBJ1-4; D is unclear. Germline loops: CDR1 SGHDT, CDR2 YYEEEE. Trimming removed 3 bases from V and 1 base from J, with 16 bases in between. The CDR3 contains 17 residues. The CDR3 reads CASSSLVGEGTNEKLFF. The CDR3 DNA follows: TGTGCCAGCAGCTCGTTAGTGGGCGAGGGAACTAATGAAAAACTGTTTTTT.

J is TRBJ2-7 and V is TRBV11-3; a weak D match, TRBD2 (5 bases). The V and J ends lost 3 bases and 0 bases respectively, with 6 bases between them. The V gene's germline CDR1 is SGHNT and CDR2 YENEEA. The CDR3 sequence is 13 residues long. CDR3 protein: CASSLGSSYEQYF. In DNA, the CDR3 is TGTGCCAGCAGCTTGGGGAGCTCCTACGAGCAGTACTTC.